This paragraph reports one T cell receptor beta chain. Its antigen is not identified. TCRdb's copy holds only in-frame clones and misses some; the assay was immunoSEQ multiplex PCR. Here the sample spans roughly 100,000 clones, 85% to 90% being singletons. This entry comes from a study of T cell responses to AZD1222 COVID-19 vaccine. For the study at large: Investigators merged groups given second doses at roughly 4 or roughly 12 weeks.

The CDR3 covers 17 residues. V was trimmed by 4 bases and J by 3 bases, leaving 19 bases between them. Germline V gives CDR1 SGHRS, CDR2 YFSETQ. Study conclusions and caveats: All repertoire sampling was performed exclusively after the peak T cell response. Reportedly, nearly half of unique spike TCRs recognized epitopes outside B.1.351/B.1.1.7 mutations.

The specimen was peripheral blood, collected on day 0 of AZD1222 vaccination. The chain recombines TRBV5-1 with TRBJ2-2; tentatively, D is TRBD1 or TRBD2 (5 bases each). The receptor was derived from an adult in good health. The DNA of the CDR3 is TGCGCCAGCAGCCCTGGATGGGTTGAGGGGTACACCGGGGAGCTGTTTTTT. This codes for CASSPGWVEGYTGELFF. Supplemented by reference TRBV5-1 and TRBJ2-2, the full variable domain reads KAGVTQTPRYLIKTRGQQVTLSCSPISGHRSVSWYQQTPGQGLQFLFEYFSETQRNKGNFPGRFSGRQFSNSRSEMNVSTLELGDSALYLCASSPGWVEGYTGELFFGEGSRLTVL.